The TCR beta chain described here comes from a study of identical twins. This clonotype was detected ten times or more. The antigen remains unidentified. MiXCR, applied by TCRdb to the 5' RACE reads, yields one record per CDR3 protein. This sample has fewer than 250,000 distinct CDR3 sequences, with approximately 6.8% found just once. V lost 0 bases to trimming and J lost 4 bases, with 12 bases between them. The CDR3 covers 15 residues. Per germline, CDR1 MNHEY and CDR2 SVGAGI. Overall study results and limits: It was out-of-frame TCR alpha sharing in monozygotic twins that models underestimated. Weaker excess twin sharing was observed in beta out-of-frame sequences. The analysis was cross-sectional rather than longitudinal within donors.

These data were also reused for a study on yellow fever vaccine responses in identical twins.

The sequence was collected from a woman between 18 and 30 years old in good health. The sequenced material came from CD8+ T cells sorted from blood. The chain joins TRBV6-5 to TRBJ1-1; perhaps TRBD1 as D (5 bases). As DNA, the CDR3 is TGTGCCAGCAGTTACTCGGGGGGACCGGTCACTGAAGCTTTCTTT. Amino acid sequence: CASSYSGGPVTEAFF.